This T cell receptor (beta chain) appears in the sequencing data of a study of blood T cell repertoires in COVID-19. Across the study: Sites across the United States, Italy and Spain contributed samples from acute and convalescent COVID-19. In each case, the material was cDNA or gDNA derived from T cells, B-cell-depleted T cells, or PBMCs.

Looked up from germline, CDR1 is LNHDA and CDR2 is SQIVND (reference sequence). Trimming removed 4 bases from V and 8 bases from J; junction bases left unmatched: 6. The CDR3 spans 14 residues. Per the original methods: Counts of nucleated cells, estimated from reference gene primer amplification, were obtained. Sequencing used immunoSEQ multiplex PCR; TCRdb keeps in-frame clones, though not all of them. V and J calls and clone size are those listed in that table; D and trimming were worked out from the DNA. The profile covers more than 150,000 clones, with 70% to 90% appearing a single time and roughly 2.5% taken by the ten largest.

Source material: peripheral blood. The chain recombines TRBV19 with TRBJ2-1, with 9 bases that match TRBD2. This TCR was sampled from a middle-aged man with active or convalescent COVID-19. CDR3 loop: CASSSASGEYEQFF. The CDR3 coding sequence is TGTGCCAGTAGTAGTGCTAGCGGGGAATATGAGCAGTTCTTC.